This T cell receptor (beta chain) was recorded in a study of blood T cell repertoires in COVID-19 (dated by TCRdb to the early 2020s). As for the study more broadly: Samples covering the acute and convalescent phases of COVID-19 were provided by collaborators in the United States, Italy and Spain. The prospective study material was composed of cDNA or gDNA derived from T cells, B-cell-depleted T cells, or PBMCs. Subjects who had been exposed to COVID-19, were actively infected with it, or had recovered from it provided the deeply sampled blood TCRbeta repertoires that made up the dataset. The repertoires were made available in a free public database intended to serve as a resource for research on the immune response to SARS-CoV-2. The samples were drawn from the first 160 participants of the ongoing ImmuneRACE study and from 950 to 1,500 subjects provided by 6 global collaborators. The sample metadata nearly always contained a de-identified subject ID, COVID-19 status, age in years and sex. HLA class I and class II types, where available, came from metadata supplied by the sample provider rather than from assay-based typing.

TCRbeta CDR3 regions were amplified from genomic DNA using the immunoSEQ Assay, a bias-controlled multiplex PCR. Per the source publication's procedure: The number of nucleated cells in each sample was estimated by amplification of reference gene primers within the assay. Sequence reads were collapsed and filtered to measure the absolute abundance of every unique TCRbeta CDR3 rearrangement. For each sample, productive Simpson clonality was calculated by taking the square root of Simpson's diversity index across productive rearrangements. The table comes from immuneACCESS by way of TCRdb, which keeps in-frame sequences with V and J called. Part of the clones is missing from these tables; in studies checked, under half for an unresolved V gene and the rest for unknown reasons. D and trimming were read from the DNA, whereas the V and J calls and clone size are those reported in that table. In all, the sample holds approximately 120,000 clones, and roughly 72% of those were seen once. The ten largest clones take up approximately 6% of the sample.

V loses 3 bases, J loses 6 bases, and the germline ends lie 14 bases apart. Spanning cysteine to phenylalanine, the CDR3 consists of 14 amino acids. CDR3 DNA only is kept here, 42 bases in frame from base 1. The germline V gene provides CDR1 MDHEN and CDR2 SYDVKM. Concerning this clone itself: Its antigen is unknown. No base qualities exist here, and no much larger clone lies one base off it.

Here is what the overall study found, with its caveats: The amount of clinical and demographic metadata varied by source and participant and was provided uncurated.

One collaborating source in Seattle enrolled patients during active infection and followed them longitudinally through the course of disease. The collaborating institutions used their own protocols to collect whole blood in K2EDTA tubes. Collaborator samples were shipped for TCRbeta analysis as frozen whole blood, isolated PBMCs, or DNA extracted from either sample type. The chain joins TRBV28 to TRBJ2-5; no D segment can be confidently identified. Sequencing was done on a sample of peripheral blood. The receptor comes from a man aged 80 or over with COVID-19, enrolled during active disease. The sequenced DNA: TGTGCCAGCAGTTTTGTGGGCCCAGTGAAGACCCAGTACTTC. Translated, it reads CASSFVGPVKTQYF.